This TCR beta chain was captured in a study of T-cell reconstitution after alpha-beta-depleted transplantation in children. This clonotype was counted many times. Unique molecular identifiers were built into the TCRbeta library. Each CDR3 protein is one row after TCRdb ran MiXCR on the PCR reads. The sample contains 450,000 to 600,000 distinct CDR3 sequences, about an eighth of which appear only once. Per germline, CDR1 SQVTM and CDR2 ANQGSEA. The CDR3 runs to 14 residues. V dropped 7 bases and J dropped 9; count of bases not matched to a gene: 10. The rearrangement joins TRBV29-1 to TRBJ2-1; 12 nucleotides agree with TRBD2. This receptor was obtained from a male patient between 10 and 17 years old who had a stem cell transplant for acute myeloid leukemia, so the T cells may come from the graft donor. The sample in question was PBMCs, mostly from graft donor cells, obtained 360 days after TCRalphabeta/CD19-depleted stem cell transplant. CDR3 nucleotides: TGCAGCGCCGTTAGACTAGCGGGAGTGTTTGAGCAGTTCTTC. Protein: CSAVRLAGVFEQFF.